The TCR beta chain described here comes from a study of blood T cell repertoires in COVID-19. Study background: Collection of acute and convalescent COVID-19 samples took place in the United States, Italy and Spain. In each case, the material was cDNA or gDNA derived from T cells, B-cell-depleted T cells, or PBMCs.

Germline V CDR1 and CDR2: LNHDA, SQIVND (reference sequence). The length of the CDR3 is 13 residues. Trimming took 0 bases from V and 4 from J, leaving 6 bases between them. Study processing details: Reference gene primer amplification gave nucleated cell count estimates. Repertoires were generated with immunoSEQ multiplex PCR, while TCRdb's copy carries only in-frame clones and drops some. That table is the source of V, J and clone size, and D and trimming were worked out from the DNA. Among around 370,000 clones, nearly 90% were seen once, and the ten largest hold 6% to 7.5%. The source of this sequence is a man aged 18-30 years with active or convalescent COVID-19. The chain links TRBV19 to TRBJ1-1; tentative D call: TRBD1 (5 bases). Sequencing was done on a sample of peripheral blood. In DNA form, the CDR3 reads TGTGCCAGTAGTATAGACAGGGTCACTGAAGCTTTCTTT. Its protein product is CASSIDRVTEAFF. The variable domain in full, with the rest retrieved from reference TRBV19 and TRBJ1-1, is DGGITQSPKYLFRKEGQNVTLSCEQNLNHDAMYWYRQDPGQGLRLIYYSQIVNDFQKGDIAEGYSVSREKKESFPLTVTSAQKNPTAFYLCASSIDRVTEAFFGQGTRLTVV.